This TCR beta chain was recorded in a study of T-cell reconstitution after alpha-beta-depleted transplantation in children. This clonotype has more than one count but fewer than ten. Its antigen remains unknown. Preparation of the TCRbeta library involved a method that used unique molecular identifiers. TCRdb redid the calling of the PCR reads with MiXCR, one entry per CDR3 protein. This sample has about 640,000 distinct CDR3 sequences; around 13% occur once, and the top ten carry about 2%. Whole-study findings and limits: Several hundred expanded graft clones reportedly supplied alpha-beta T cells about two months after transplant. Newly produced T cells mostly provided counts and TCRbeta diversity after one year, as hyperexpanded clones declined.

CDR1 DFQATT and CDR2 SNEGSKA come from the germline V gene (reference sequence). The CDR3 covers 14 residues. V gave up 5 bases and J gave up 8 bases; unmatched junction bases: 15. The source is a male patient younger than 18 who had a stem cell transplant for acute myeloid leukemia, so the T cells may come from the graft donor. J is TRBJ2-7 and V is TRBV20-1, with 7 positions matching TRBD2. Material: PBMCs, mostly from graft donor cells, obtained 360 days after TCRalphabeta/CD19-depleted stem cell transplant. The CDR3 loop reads CSAPLPGLSKQQYF. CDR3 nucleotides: TGCAGTGCTCCCCTTCCGGGACTATCTAAACAGCAGTACTTC.